This T cell receptor (beta chain) was sequenced in a study of molecular identifiers for immune sequencing clone quantification. This clonotype was found many times. Trimming cost V 4 bases and J 3 bases; bases outside gene matches: 2. There are 13 residues in the CDR3. Germline CDR1 reads GTSNPN; CDR2 reads SVGIG (reference sequence). One entry per CDR3 protein results from TCRdb running MiXCR on the PCR reads. The sample carries about 640,000 distinct CDR3 sequences, around 20% recorded once. The genes are TRBV30 and TRBJ2-5, with 10 bases identical to TRBD2. This receptor was identified in a human donor in good health. Some libraries in this study had Jurkat cell RNA spiked in. Sequencing input: naive CD8+ T cells from blood, with Jurkat cell RNA spiked in. Sample subset: FACS-sorted CD8+CD4-CCR7+CD45RA+ naive T cells. The CDR3 region is CAWKGLAEETQYF. DNA for the CDR3: TGTGCCTGGAAAGGACTAGCGGAAGAGACCCAGTACTTC.